The 19 T cell receptor beta chains below come from one sample, sequenced in a study of long-term antiretroviral therapy in people with HIV. The libraries were made with immunoSEQ v3.0 at survey level. Assay used: immunoSEQ multiplex PCR; TCRdb lists only in-frame clones, some missing. The table lists 31,000 or so clones, approximately 96% of them singletons. The sequencing here drew on unsorted PBMCs, taken 6.6 years after starting antiretroviral therapy. Receptors were obtained from a man between 25 and 39 years old with HIV.

This sequence joins TRBV19 and TRBJ2-1; 10 nucleotides agree with TRBD1. V trimming: 8 bases; J trimming: 7 bases; junction bases outside the gene matches: 8. Germline V CDR1 and CDR2: LNHDA, SQIVND (reference sequence). The CDR3 has 14 amino acids. The CDR3 region is CASVRDRGGNEQFF. Written as DNA, the CDR3 is TGTGCCAGTGTCCGGGACAGGGGAGGAAATGAGCAGTTCTTC.

The V gene is TRBV11-2, the J gene TRBJ1-3, with TRBD1 as a possible D gene (6 bases). Looked up from germline, CDR1 is SGHAT and CDR2 is FQNNGV. The CDR3 contains 15 residues. V was clipped by 6 bases and J by 4 bases, with 16 bases between them. For the CDR3, the DNA is TGTGCCAGCAGAGCTACAGGGAACTCCGGAAACACCATATATTTT. Protein product: CASRATGNSGNTIYF.

CDR3 nucleotide sequence: TGTGCCAACTCGAGGGGGCTTGGAAACACCATATATTTT. Translating gives CANSRGLGNTIYF. The chain couples TRBV11-2 to TRBJ1-3, with 7 bases aligning to TRBD1. The CDR3 length is 13 residues. Germline V gene sequence: CDR1 SGHAT, CDR2 FQNNGV. The ends lost 10 bases at V and 3 bases at J; junction bases unmatched: 6. The variable domain in full, with the rest retrieved from reference TRBV11-2 and TRBJ1-3, is EAGVAQSPRYKIIEKRQSVAFWCNPISGHATLYWYQQILGQGPKLLIQFQNNGVVDDSQLPKDRFSAERLKGVDSTLKIQPAKLEDSAVYLCANSRGLGNTIYFGEGSWLTVV.

The chain carries TRBV21-1 and TRBJ2-7; the D call of TRBD2 is as the table states it, not checked on the DNA. TRBV21-1 is flagged as a pseudogene. This CDR3 region has 18 residues. DNA for the CDR3: TGTGCCAGCAGCAAAAGGCGGGGGCAGCGGGAGGGGACCTACGAGCAGTACTTC. Residues: CASSKRRGQREGTYEQYF.

The V and J genes are TRBV9 and TRBJ2-3; D is unclear. The CDR3 spans 13 residues. V was cut by 4 bases and J by 6 bases, with 12 bases left in between. Looked up from germline, CDR1 is SGDLS and CDR2 is YYNGEE. CDR3 sequence reads: CASSPDQADTQYF. The CDR3 DNA sequence: TGTGCCAGCAGCCCAGACCAGGCCGATACGCAGTATTTT.

The rearrangement joins TRBV4-3 to TRBJ2-1; 9 nucleotides match TRBD2. The CDR3 consists of 16 residues. V was pared by 0 bases and J by 4 bases, with 4 bases of the junction left unmatched. CDR1 is LGHNA and CDR2 is YSLEER in the germline V gene. The DNA for the CDR3 is TGCGCCAGCAGCCAAGATAGGGCGGGAGGGTACAATGAGCAGTTCTTC. It translates to CASSQDRAGGYNEQFF.

The count of this clone is one. The genes are TRBV27 and TRBJ1-1; no clear D gene. CDR1 is MNHEY and CDR2 is SMNVEV in the germline V gene (reference sequence). The CDR3 loop spans 15 amino acids. The ends were cut back, 5 bases at V and 1 base at J, with 14 bases in the middle. CDR3 sequence reads: CASSPPSTANTEAFF. CDR3 coding DNA: TGTGCCAGCAGTCCCCCTTCAACAGCGAACACTGAAGCTTTCTTT.

The V and J genes are TRBV13 and TRBJ2-7, with a tentative D call TRBD1 (5 bases). Trimming removed 3 bases at V and 7 bases at J, with 19 bases between. The CDR3 sequence is 15 residues long. CDR1 is PRHDT, CDR2 FYEKMQ, per germline (reference sequence). The CDR3 sequence is CASSFSRDSDIEQYF. The CDR3 DNA is TGTGCCAGCAGCTTTTCCCGAGACAGCGATATAGAGCAGTACTTC. The full variable domain, completed using reference TRBV13 and TRBJ2-7, is AAGVIQSPRHLIKEKRETATLKCYPIPRHDTVYWYQQGPGQDPQFLISFYEKMQSDKGSIPDRFSAQQFSDYHSELNMSSLELGDSALYFCASSFSRDSDIEQYFGPGTRLTVT.

The DNA for the CDR3 is TGCGCCAGCAGCCAAGATTCCTCAGCCTCGATGTCCGCTTTCTTT. Residues: CASSQDSSASMSAFF. The chain has TRBV4-3 and TRBJ1-1; D uncertain. Germline-derived CDR1 and CDR2 are LGHNA and YSLEER. V was clipped by 0 bases and J by 11 bases, with 19 bases between them. CDR3 length: 15 residues.

The chain joins TRBV6-5 to TRBJ1-1; unclear D gene. V dropped 6 bases and J dropped 4 bases, with 12 bases sitting between them. From germline, CDR1 is MNHEY and CDR2 SVGAGI. This CDR3 comprises 13 residues. The CDR3 loop reads CASSAERATEAFF. DNA of the CDR3: TGTGCCAGCAGCGCGGAGCGGGCCACTGAAGCTTTCTTT.

The chain has TRBV11-3 and TRBJ2-3; either TRBD1 or TRBD2 may supply D (5 bases each). V lost 1 base and J 3 bases, leaving 5 bases between the germline ends. The germline CDR1 and CDR2 sequences are SGHNT and YENEEA. There are 13 residues in the CDR3. The CDR3 here is CASSLGGTDTQYF. The DNA for the CDR3 is TGTGCCAGCAGCTTAGGGGGGACAGATACGCAGTATTTT.

The J gene is TRBJ2-4, the V gene TRBV11-2; D gene ambiguous. The CDR3 contains 16 residues. Between the trimmed V and J ends, which lost 5 bases and 9 bases, there was a span of 23 bases. Germline assignment: CDR1 SGHAT and CDR2 FQNNGV. The CDR3 nucleotides are TGTGCCAGCAGCGCCCAAGGTCGGACGTCCGTCTCCATTCAGTACTTC. It translates to CASSAQGRTSVSIQYF.

The gene calls are TRBV4-3 and TRBJ2-1, with D perhaps matching TRBD1 (6 bases). The CDR3 has 15 residues. In germline, CDR1 is LGHNA, CDR2 YSLEER. The V end lost 0 bases, the J end lost 4 bases, and 10 bases lay between the germline ends. CDR3 sequence: CASSQEQGRYNEQFF. The CDR3 DNA follows: TGCGCCAGCAGCCAAGAACAGGGAAGGTACAATGAGCAGTTCTTC.

The rearrangement joins TRBV15 to TRBJ1-1; D uncertain. This CDR3 is built from 12 residues. Germline V CDR1 and CDR2: LNHNV, YYDKDF (reference sequence). The V and J ends lost 1 base and 7 bases respectively, with 7 bases between them. The CDR3 loop is CATSRGKGEAFF. CDR3 coding DNA: TGTGCCACCAGCAGAGGCAAGGGTGAAGCTTTCTTT.

This chain links TRBV9 with TRBJ2-3; D not resolved. Germline CDR1 SGDLS, CDR2 YYNGEE. The length of the CDR3 is 14 residues. Trimming removed 0 bases at V and 7 bases at J, with 12 bases between. CDR3 residues: CASSVVFPPYTQYF. CDR3 sequence (DNA): TGTGCCAGCAGCGTAGTTTTCCCACCCTATACGCAGTATTTT.

V and J are TRBV27 and TRBJ2-1, with TRBD1 matching 10 bases. V was clipped by 3 bases and J by 5 bases; unmatched bases: 4. This CDR3 is 15 amino acids long. The germline V gene encodes CDR1 MNHEY and CDR2 SMNVEV (reference sequence). The CDR3 nucleotides are TGTGCCAGCAGTTTCCGGGACAGGGGTAACAATGAGCAGTTCTTC. Its protein is CASSFRDRGNNEQFF.

The chain combines TRBV2 with TRBJ2-7, with 7 bases identical to TRBD2. V lost 9 bases to trimming and J lost 4 bases; unmatched junction nucleotides: 15. The length of the CDR3 is 15 residues. Germline loops: CDR1 SNHLY, CDR2 FYNNEI. This CDR3 reads CARALQSGDPYEQYF. CDR3 nucleotide sequence: TGTGCCAGGGCCTTACAGAGCGGGGATCCATACGAGCAGTACTTC.

The chain is built from TRBV10-3 and TRBJ1-1; 11 nucleotides align to TRBD1. The V and J ends lost 6 bases and 0 bases, in that order; junction bases with no gene match: 9. The V gene's germline CDR1 is ENHRY and CDR2 SYGVKD. The CDR3 runs to 17 residues. CDR3 in DNA: TGTGCCATCAGGCTAGGACAGGGGGCTCCTTTGAACACTGAAGCTTTCTTT. Amino acid sequence: CAIRLGQGAPLNTEAFF.

V and J are TRBV4-3 and TRBJ2-7; the match to TRBD1 covers 8 bases. The CDR3 consists of 16 residues. After removal of 2 bases from V and 4 bases from J, the junction contained 10 bases not matched to a gene. Germline V gene data show CDR1 as LGHNA and CDR2 as YSLEER. CDR3 bases: TGCGCCAGCAGCCAACAAACCGGGACAGGAGTTTACGAGCAGTACTTC. Its translation: CASSQQTGTGVYEQYF.